This T cell receptor beta chain was sequenced in a study of beta chain features in type 1 diabetes. Study-wide findings and caveats: High TCR expression in some cells could lead to their over-representation in cDNA sequencing. In these data, an HLA type influence on TCRB rearrangement remained unresolved. VDJ junctions in type 1 diabetes patients carried more deletions and fewer insertions.

Expressed TCRB transcripts got sequenced, as all isolated RNA was reverse transcribed. The method was immunoSEQ multiplex PCR; TCRdb's version includes in-frame clones alone and lacks a portion of them. The sample shows 900,000 or so clones, roughly 17% of them seen only once. CDR3 size: 15 residues. Worth noting for this clone: Its antigen is still unknown.

This receptor was taken from a woman aged 18-35 years in good health. The chain is built from TRBV21-1 and TRBJ2-7; whether TRBD2, the table's D call, matches the DNA was not checked. TRBV21-1 is tagged as a pseudogene. Material: naive CD4+ T cells from blood. This CDR3 reads CASSTSGRSSDEQYF. In DNA form, the CDR3 reads TGTGCCAGCAGCACTAGCGGGAGGAGTAGCGACGAGCAGTACTTC.